The source of this T cell receptor beta chain is a study of blood T cells in healthy people across ages. Study-wide results and limits: Fewer expanded clones and more diversity marked long-lived versus aged donors. Estimated diversity across one million T cells was deemed an underestimate.

The CDR3 extends over 14 amino acids. Germline V gives CDR1 LGHDT, CDR2 YNNKEL (reference sequence). Primed by a sample-barcoded 5' primer and a J-beta primer mix, a second PCR proceeded for 7 to 11 cycles. A tag from a template-switch adaptor with 12 random nucleotides marked each cDNA molecule. All samples gave at least 2.5 million CDR3-containing paired-end reads. MiXCR, run by TCRdb on the 5' RACE reads, gives a single entry per CDR3 protein. The sample includes some 1.8 million distinct CDR3 sequences, about two fifths of them seen just once. In regard to this clonotype: The antigen is not known. An end of the junction does not agree with germline; a read error may underlie this.

J is TRBJ1-5 and V is TRBV3-1; the D is unclear. The source is a human donor in good health. Input material: blood. This chain's CDR3 is CACSQSDSNQPQHF. DNA of the CDR3: TGTGCCTGCAGTCAGAGTGATAGCAATCAGCCCCAGCATTTT.